This T cell receptor beta chain appears in the sequencing data of a study of response to subunit inactivated influenza vaccine. Findings and caveats of the study: T cells newly recruited by each seasonal influenza vaccination are few, the authors suggested.

TCRdb re-called the RT-PCR reads with MiXCR, one entry per CDR3 protein. The sample lists just under 550,000 distinct CDR3 sequences; less than 25% were seen once. To note about this clonotype: Its matching antigen is unknown.

V lost 4 bases to trimming and J lost 8 bases, with 18 bases between them. The CDR3 contains 15 residues. The germline V gene encodes CDR1 SGHRS and CDR2 YFSETQ. These data were also reused for a study on T cells expressing NK-cell markers. That report adds: As the method of synthesis, 5'RACE template switching with UMIs yielded TCR beta cDNA. The eight sequenced donors comprised seven who were HCMV-seropositive and one who was seronegative. Over 5 donors carried dominant NKG2C+ clonotypes that made up roughly 1.0-8% of their CD8+ T cells. Several donors likewise had their CD3+CD56-NKG2C+ fraction led by these clonotypes.

The sequence came from a man in his forties or fifties who received an inactivated influenza vaccine. The chain has TRBV5-1 and TRBJ1-4, with no clear D. Sequenced material: CD4+ T cells sorted from PBMCs, taken roughly 13 days after vaccination. CDR3 sequence (DNA): TGCGCCAGCAGCACCGGTGGGGTCGCAGGAGAAAAACTGTTTTTT. Amino acid sequence: CASSTGGVAGEKLFF.